The 28 T cell receptor beta chains in this list originate from one sample, sequenced in a study of CXCR4 blockade with PD-1 therapy in pancreatic cancer. The protocol was immunoSEQ multiplex PCR, while the TCRdb copy is restricted to in-frame clones and leaves out a portion. The data hold several thousand clones, with over 30% observed a single time. The sample taken for sequencing was tumor tissue. The source of these receptors is a human donor with pancreatic ductal adenocarcinoma.

The CDR3 loop is CASGPPGTGNTIYF. CDR3 sequence (DNA): TGTGCCAGCGGACCCCCAGGAACTGGAAACACCATATATTTT. The rearrangement joins TRBV6-8 to TRBJ1-3; D is uncertain. The CDR3 covers 14 residues. The germline gives CDR1 MNHGY, CDR2 SAAAGT. V dropped 8 bases and J dropped 2 bases, with 13 bases sitting between them.

The sample holds a few counts of this clone. The junction differs from germline at one of its ends, possibly a read error. Distinct nucleotide sequences in the sample also encode this CDR3. This chain links TRBV11-3 with TRBJ2-2, with D tentatively TRBD2 (6 bases). Germline-derived CDR1 and CDR2 are SGHNT and YENEEA. This CDR3 is built from 18 residues. CDR3 region: CASSSTRERGANTGELFF. The DNA for the CDR3 is TGTGCCAGCAGCTCAACCCGGGAGCGCGGGGCGAATACCGGGGAGCTGTTTTTT.

By sample share, this clone is medium-sized. The chain links TRBV4-1 to TRBJ2-7; 15 nucleotides agree with TRBD2. The trim removed 2 bases at V and 9 bases at J, leaving 5 bases unmatched. Germline lookup yields CDR1 MGHRA and CDR2 YSYEKL. CDR3 length: 15 amino acids. The CDR3 loop is CASSQPGLAGGGQYF. CDR3 nucleotide sequence: TGCGCCAGCAGCCAACCGGGACTAGCGGGGGGCGGGCAGTACTTC.

This clone was seen only a few times. J is TRBJ1-1 and V is TRBV19, with no clear D. The CDR3 extends over 11 amino acids. In germline, CDR1 is LNHDA, CDR2 SQIVND (reference sequence). The germline V and J ends were trimmed by 6 bases and 6 bases, with 8 bases remaining between them. CDR3 bases: TGTGCCAGTAGGGCGGTTTCTGAAGCTTTCTTT. Translated, it gives CASRAVSEAFF.

This clone turned up a few times. This chain joins TRBV6-8 and TRBJ2-3, with 11 bases fitting TRBD2. Germline lookup yields CDR1 MNHGY and CDR2 SAAAGT. This CDR3 comprises 15 residues. V trimming: 5 bases; J trimming: 2 bases; junction bases outside the gene matches: 3. The DNA for the CDR3 is TGTGCCAGCAGTCGACTAGCGGGGCTCACAGATACGCAGTATTTT. Protein sequence: CASSRLAGLTDTQYF.

This clone was counted between two and nine times. The chain has TRBV6-8 and TRBJ2-3, with no clear D. Germline CDR1 reads MNHGY; CDR2 reads SAAAGT. This CDR3 contains 12 residues. V was pared by 5 bases and J by 2 bases, with 5 bases between. CDR3 nucleotides: TGTGCCAGCAGTGTCAACACAGATACGCAGTATTTT. Translating gives CASSVNTDTQYF.

The genes are TRBV4-1 and TRBJ2-3, with D tentatively TRBD1 (6 bases). The CDR3 is 13 residues long. V lost 4 bases, J lost 8 bases, and 13 bases lay in between. The germline gives CDR1 MGHRA, CDR2 YSYEKL. This CDR3 is CASSPSTQGTQYF. The CDR3 region has the DNA TGCGCCAGCAGCCCCAGTACACAGGGTACGCAGTATTTT.

This clone was counted a single time. J is TRBJ1-2 and V is TRBV14, with a possible D match to TRBD1 (5 bases). The CDR3 consists of 14 residues. Trimming stripped 1 base from V and 4 bases from J, with 10 bases between. Germline CDR1 SGHDN, CDR2 FVKESK. The CDR3 region has the DNA TGTGCCAGCAGCCAAGGGGGGACCTCCTATGGCTACACCTTC. Translating gives CASSQGGTSYGYTF.

This chain uses TRBV9 with TRBJ2-3; D is perhaps TRBD1 (6 bases). The V end lost 4 bases, the J end lost 1 base, and 13 bases lay between the germline ends. The CDR3 runs to 15 residues. The germline V gene has CDR1 SGDLS and CDR2 YYNGEE. CDR3 nucleotide sequence: TGTGCCAGCAGCCCCCCGTGGGGGCGCACAGATACGCAGTATTTT. Protein product: CASSPPWGRTDTQYF.

DNA of the CDR3: TGTGCCAGCAGGACTGGACTAGTTCAAGAGACCCAGTACTTC. Residues: CASRTGLVQETQYF. V is TRBV6-7 and J is TRBJ2-5; 7 positions match TRBD2. TRBV6-7 is treated as an ORF (open reading frame) with a function not yet certain. This CDR3 region has 14 residues. With V trimmed by 6 bases and J by 2 bases, 6 bases remained unmatched.

The sample holds a few counts of this clone. The chain links TRBV10-3 to TRBJ1-6; no clear D gene. Germline V gives CDR1 ENHRY, CDR2 SYGVKD. There are 13 residues in the CDR3. Trimming cost V 7 bases and J 7 bases, with 11 bases left between them. The CDR3 DNA follows: TGTGCCATCACTCAGGAGAAGAATTCACCCCTCCACTTT. Translating it yields CAITQEKNSPLHF.

J is TRBJ2-5 and V is TRBV30; tentative D call: TRBD2 (5 bases). Between the trimmed V and J ends, which lost 0 bases and 2 bases, there was a span of 10 bases. The germline V gene has CDR1 GTSNPN and CDR2 SVGIG (reference sequence). CDR3 length: 14 residues. The CDR3 region is CAWSVMGGQETQYF. The CDR3 bases are TGTGCCTGGAGTGTAATGGGCGGGCAAGAGACCCAGTACTTC. Full variable domain (remainder filled in from reference TRBV30 and TRBJ2-5): SQTIHQWPATLVQPVGSPLSLECTVEGTSNPNLYWYRQAAGRGLQLLFYSVGIGQISSEVPQNLSASRPQDRQFILSSKKLLLSDSGFYLCAWSVMGGQETQYFGPGTRLLVL.

The rearrangement links TRBV11-3 to TRBJ2-3; maybe TRBD2 (5 bases). CDR1 and CDR2 from the germline V gene are SGHNT and YENEEA. The CDR3 spans 15 residues. The ends were cut back, 5 bases at V and 0 bases at J, with 12 bases in the middle. The CDR3 DNA sequence: TGTGCCAGCAGCGCGCCGGGATTCAGCACAGATACGCAGTATTTT. As protein: CASSAPGFSTDTQYF.

Only a few counts were recorded for this clone. The chain links TRBV23-1 to TRBJ2-2, with 8 bases identical to TRBD2. TRBV23-1 is an open reading frame, and its role is uncertain. The CDR3 totals 14 residues. V lost 8 bases, J lost 2 bases, and 4 bases stayed unmatched. CDR3 amino acids: CASGAGANTGELFF. CDR3 DNA: TGCGCCAGCGGAGCGGGGGCCAACACCGGGGAGCTGTTTTTT.

This chain joins TRBV6-8 and TRBJ2-1, with 13 bases identical to TRBD2. Germline values: CDR1 MNHGY, CDR2 SAAAGT. The CDR3 length is 20 residues. Unmatched junction bases numbered 14, after V lost 4 bases and J lost 2 bases. CDR3 DNA sequence: TGTGCCAGCAGTTCTACTTTACTAGCGGGGGGGCCCGGAACCTACAATGAGCAGTTCTTC. It yields the protein CASSSTLLAGGPGTYNEQFF.

This clone turned up a few times. The DNA of the CDR3 is TGTGCCAGCAGAGGACAGCCCTATGGCTACACCTTC. Its translation is CASRGQPYGYTF. The rearrangement uses TRBV28 and TRBJ1-2; perhaps TRBD1 as D (6 bases). The V gene lost 6 bases and the J gene lost 4 bases, with 9 bases spanning the gap. CDR3 size: 12 residues. Germline-derived CDR1 and CDR2 are MDHEN and SYDVKM.

V gene TRBV19 combines with J gene TRBJ2-3, with 9 bases lining up with TRBD1. V was clipped by 6 bases and J by 4 bases; unmatched bases: 5. The CDR3 has 14 amino acids. Germline V gene lookup returns CDR1 LNHDA and CDR2 SQIVND (reference sequence). The CDR3 region is CASRGQGGSDTQYF. CDR3 coding DNA: TGTGCCAGTAGGGGACAGGGAGGCTCAGATACGCAGTATTTT.

This clone showed up just a few times. The rearrangement uses TRBV11-3 and TRBJ2-5; no reliable D call. The V gene lost 5 bases and the J gene lost 7 bases, with 20 bases spanning the gap. CDR1 is SGHNT, CDR2 YENEEA, per germline. The CDR3 covers 15 residues. This CDR3 reads CASSALVHIPGTQYF. CDR3 DNA sequence: TGTGCCAGCAGCGCCCTCGTACACATACCTGGGACCCAGTACTTC.

This clone was seen only a few times. The chain joins TRBV16 to TRBJ1-5; D unresolved. The germline V gene encodes CDR1 KGHSY and CDR2 FQNENV. This CDR3 is 15 amino acids long. Trimming shortened V by 2 bases and J by 4 bases, and 12 bases separated the two germline ends. The CDR3 is CASSQSGRGNQPQHF. The CDR3 DNA is TGTGCCAGCAGCCAAAGTGGACGGGGAAATCAGCCCCAGCATTTT.

This clone was counted only a few times. The chain employs TRBV11-3 and TRBJ1-6, with 7 bases that match TRBD1. Trimming cost V 5 bases and J 7 bases; bases outside gene matches: 8. Germline lookup yields CDR1 SGHNT and CDR2 YENEEA. This CDR3 has 15 residues. As DNA, the CDR3 is TGTGCCAGCAGCCCACAGGGGATGGGGAATTCACCCCTCCACTTT. Translation: CASSPQGMGNSPLHF.

This clone was seen a handful of times. The rearrangement joins TRBV6-7 to TRBJ2-5; unclear D gene. TRBV6-7 is marked as an open reading frame, function uncertain. The CDR3 has 13 residues. Trimming pared 2 bases from V and 4 bases from J, leaving 8 bases between. The CDR3 reads CASSYREGETQYF. The CDR3 nucleotides are TGTGCCAGCAGTTACAGGGAAGGAGAGACCCAGTACTTC.

This clone was observed a handful of times. The V gene is TRBV28, the J gene TRBJ1-5, with 7 positions matching TRBD1. CDR3 size: 16 residues. V shed 6 bases, J shed 0 bases, and the junction held 8 bases outside the gene matches. Germline V gives CDR1 MDHEN, CDR2 SYDVKM. The CDR3 region has the DNA TGTGCCAGCAGCCTAGGGACAGCGTATAGCAATCAGCCCCAGCATTTT. Protein product: CASSLGTAYSNQPQHF.

The chain combines TRBV30 with TRBJ2-3; 9 bases fit TRBD1. CDR1 is GTSNPN, CDR2 SVGIG, per germline (reference sequence). This CDR3 contains 14 residues. V shed 1 base and J 4 bases; nucleotides not matched to a gene: 3. CDR3 loop: CAWSAGQGPDTQYF. CDR3 DNA sequence: TGTGCCTGGAGTGCGGGACAGGGCCCAGATACGCAGTATTTT. Complete variable domain (other parts from reference TRBV30 and TRBJ2-3): SQTIHQWPATLVQPVGSPLSLECTVEGTSNPNLYWYRQAAGRGLQLLFYSVGIGQISSEVPQNLSASRPQDRQFILSSKKLLLSDSGFYLCAWSAGQGPDTQYFGPGTRLTVL.

This clone has more than one count but fewer than ten. The chain couples TRBV9 to TRBJ1-4; D gene ambiguous. Trimming removed 0 bases at V and 0 bases at J, with 12 bases between. This CDR3 spans 17 amino acids. Germline-derived CDR1 and CDR2 are SGDLS and YYNGEE. The CDR3 reads CASSVGGSHATNEKLFF. DNA for the CDR3: TGTGCCAGCAGCGTAGGAGGTTCCCATGCAACTAATGAAAAACTGTTTTTT.

The chain has TRBV11-3 and TRBJ1-6, with unresolved D. Germline V lookup: CDR1 SGHNT, CDR2 YENEEA. Trimming took off 5 bases at V and 12 bases at J, with 20 bases between the two ends. The CDR3 is 15 amino acids. The CDR3 loop is CASSASRALAGPLHF. The CDR3 DNA reads TGTGCCAGCAGCGCCTCCCGGGCCCTCGCGGGACCCCTCCACTTT.

The chain couples TRBV30 to TRBJ2-7, with D possibly called TRBD1 or TRBD2 (6 bases each). CDR3 size: 14 residues. V gave up 0 bases and J gave up 3 bases, with 12 bases separating them. In germline, CDR1 is GTSNPN, CDR2 SVGIG (reference sequence). The CDR3 DNA reads TGTGCCTGGAGTGTAGTCGGAGGGGGCTACGAGCAGTACTTC. Amino acids: CAWSVVGGGYEQYF.

V and J are TRBV15 and TRBJ1-1; 7 nucleotides agree with TRBD1. CDR1 and CDR2 (germline): LNHNV, YYDKDF (reference sequence). J lost 7 bases, V lost 5 bases, and 13 bases had no gene match. This CDR3 is built from 15 residues. Here the CDR3 reads CATSPRGQPPYEAFF. In DNA form, the CDR3 reads TGTGCCACCAGCCCCCGGGGACAGCCACCATATGAAGCTTTCTTT.

The rearrangement uses TRBV14 and TRBJ2-2; no firm D call. The CDR3 totals 14 residues. V was pared by 3 bases and J by 1 base, with 6 bases between. CDR1 is SGHDN, CDR2 FVKESK, per germline. The CDR3 loop reads CASSQVRNTGELFF. The CDR3 nucleotides read TGTGCCAGCAGCCAGGTCAGGAACACCGGGGAGCTGTTTTTT.